What follows is one T cell receptor (beta chain) and its context. Its antigen is as yet unknown. The CDR3 sequence is 15 residues long. V gave up 6 bases and J gave up 8 bases; unmatched junction bases: 11. The sample belongs to a study of T-cell memory formation after mild COVID-19. TCRdb independently ran MiXCR on the 5' RACE reads; one entry per CDR3 protein. The sample shows around 90,000 distinct CDR3 sequences, less than 15% of them seen only once. General study findings and limits: Cross-reactive memory appears to have joined, as suggested by some responding clones showing up in pre-infection memory.

This receptor was taken from an adult woman who had mild COVID-19 (a few samples of this study predate the infection). Cell type and time point are not known. Sequencing was done on a sample of PBMCs or a T cell subset sorted from them (not recorded which). J is TRBJ2-1 and V is TRBV12-3 or TRBV12-4, with 9 bases aligning to TRBD2. The CDR3 here is CASRPWASGDYEQFF. The CDR3 nucleotides read TGTGCCAGCAGACCCTGGGCTAGCGGGGATTATGAGCAGTTCTTC.